This TCR beta chain was observed in a study of blood T cell repertoires in COVID-19. Study overall: Acute-phase and convalescent COVID-19 samples originated in the United States, Italy and Spain. PBMCs, B-cell-depleted T cells, or T cells were the source of the cDNA or gDNA that made up the material.

Germline loops: CDR1 LNHDA, CDR2 SQIVND (reference sequence). CDR3 length: 13 amino acids. Trimming removed 5 bases from V and 7 bases from J, with 15 bases in between. Authors' processing steps: Nucleated cell counts were estimated from reference gene primer amplification. TCRdb's table, derived via immunoSEQ multiplex PCR, lists solely in-frame clones and lacks some. The DNA was the basis for D and trimming; V, J and clone size are from that table. The sample gives 65,000 to 100,000 clones, about 88% of which show up once; roughly 9% is in the top ten. Source material: peripheral blood. The TCR sequence derives from a man aged 50-59 years with acute or convalescent COVID-19. This chain joins TRBV19 and TRBJ2-7; no clear D gene. CDR3 residues: CASSSRPAAEQYV. The CDR3 nucleotides read TGTGCCAGTAGTTCGCGCCCGGCAGCGGAGCAGTACGTC.